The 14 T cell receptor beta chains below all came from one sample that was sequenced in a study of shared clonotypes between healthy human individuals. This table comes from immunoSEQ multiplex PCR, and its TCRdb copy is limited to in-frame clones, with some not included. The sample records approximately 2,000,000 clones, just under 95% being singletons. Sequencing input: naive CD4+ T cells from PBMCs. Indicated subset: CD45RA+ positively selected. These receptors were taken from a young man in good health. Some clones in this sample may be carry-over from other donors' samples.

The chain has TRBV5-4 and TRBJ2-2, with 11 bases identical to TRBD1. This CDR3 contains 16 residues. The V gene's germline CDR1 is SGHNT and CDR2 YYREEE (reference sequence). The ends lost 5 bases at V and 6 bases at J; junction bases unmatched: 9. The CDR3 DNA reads TGTGCCAGCAGTTACGGGACAGGGGGGATGCCCGGGGAGCTGTTTTTT. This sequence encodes CASSYGTGGMPGELFF. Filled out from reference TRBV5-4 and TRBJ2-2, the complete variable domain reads ETGVTQSPTHLIKTRGQQVTLRCSSQSGHNTVSWYQQALGQGPQFIFQYYREEENGRGNFPPRFSGLQFPNYSSELNVNALELDDSALYLCASSYGTGGMPGELFFGEGSRLTVL.

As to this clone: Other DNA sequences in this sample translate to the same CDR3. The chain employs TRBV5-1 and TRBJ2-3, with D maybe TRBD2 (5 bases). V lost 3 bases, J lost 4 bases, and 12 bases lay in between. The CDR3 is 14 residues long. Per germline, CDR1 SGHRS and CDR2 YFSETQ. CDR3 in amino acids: CASSSLAGADTQYF. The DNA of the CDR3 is TGCGCCAGCAGCTCTCTAGCCGGGGCAGATACGCAGTATTTT.

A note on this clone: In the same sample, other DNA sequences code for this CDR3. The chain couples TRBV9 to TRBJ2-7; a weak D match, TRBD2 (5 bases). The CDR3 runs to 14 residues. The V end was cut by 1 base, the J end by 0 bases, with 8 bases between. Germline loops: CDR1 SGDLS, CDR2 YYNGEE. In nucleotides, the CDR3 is TGTGCCAGCAGCGTACTGGGGAGCTCCTACGAGCAGTACTTC. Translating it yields CASSVLGSSYEQYF.

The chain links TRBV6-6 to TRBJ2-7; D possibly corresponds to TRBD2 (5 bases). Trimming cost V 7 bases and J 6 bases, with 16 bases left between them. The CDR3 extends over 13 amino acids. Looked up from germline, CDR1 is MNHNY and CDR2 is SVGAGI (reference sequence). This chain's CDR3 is CASTALGGGEQYF. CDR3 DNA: TGTGCCAGCACTGCACTAGGAGGCGGCGAGCAGTACTTC.

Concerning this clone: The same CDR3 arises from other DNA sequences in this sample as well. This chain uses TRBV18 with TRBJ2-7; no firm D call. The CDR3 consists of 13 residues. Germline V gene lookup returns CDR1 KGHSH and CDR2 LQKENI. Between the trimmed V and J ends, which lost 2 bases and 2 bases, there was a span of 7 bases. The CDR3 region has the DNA TGTGCCAGCTCACCAGTCGGAGCCTACGAGCAGTACTTC. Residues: CASSPVGAYEQYF.

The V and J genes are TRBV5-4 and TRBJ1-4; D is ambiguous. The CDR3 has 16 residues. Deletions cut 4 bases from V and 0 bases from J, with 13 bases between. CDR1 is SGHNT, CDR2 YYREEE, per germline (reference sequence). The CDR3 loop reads CASSPGAGATNEKLFF. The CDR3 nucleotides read TGTGCCAGCAGCCCCGGAGCCGGTGCAACTAATGAAAAACTGTTTTTT.

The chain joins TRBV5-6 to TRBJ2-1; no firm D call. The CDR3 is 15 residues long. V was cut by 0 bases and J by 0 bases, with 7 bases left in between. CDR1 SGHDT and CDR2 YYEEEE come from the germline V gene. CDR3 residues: CASSLDPSSYNEQFF. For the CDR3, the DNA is TGTGCCAGCAGCTTGGATCCGAGCTCCTACAATGAGCAGTTCTTC.

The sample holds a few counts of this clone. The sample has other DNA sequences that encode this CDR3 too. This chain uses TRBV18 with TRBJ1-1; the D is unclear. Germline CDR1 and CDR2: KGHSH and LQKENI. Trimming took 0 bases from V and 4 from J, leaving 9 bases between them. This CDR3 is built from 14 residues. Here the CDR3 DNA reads TGTGCCAGCTCACCACCAGGGTCGGGCACTGAAGCTTTCTTT. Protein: CASSPPGSGTEAFF.

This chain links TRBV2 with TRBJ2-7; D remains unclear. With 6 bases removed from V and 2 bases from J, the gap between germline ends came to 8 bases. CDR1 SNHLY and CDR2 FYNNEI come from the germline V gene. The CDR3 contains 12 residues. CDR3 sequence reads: CASRSKTYEQYF. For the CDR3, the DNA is TGTGCCAGCAGGAGCAAAACCTACGAGCAGTACTTC.

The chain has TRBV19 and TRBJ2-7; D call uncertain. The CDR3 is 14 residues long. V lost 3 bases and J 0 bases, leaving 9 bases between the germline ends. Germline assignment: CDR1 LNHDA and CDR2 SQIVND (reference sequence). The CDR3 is CASSISPASYEQYF. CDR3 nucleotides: TGTGCCAGTAGTATCTCCCCAGCCTCCTACGAGCAGTACTTC.

The CDR3 DNA is TGTGCCAGCAGCTGGGGACTAGCGGGGTACAATGAGCAGTTCTTC. This translates into CASSWGLAGYNEQFF. J is TRBJ2-1 and V is TRBV7-2; 13 bases match TRBD2. This CDR3 spans 15 amino acids. J was trimmed by 4 bases and V by 4 bases; bases with no gene match: 1. Germline V gives CDR1 SGHTA, CDR2 FQGNSA.

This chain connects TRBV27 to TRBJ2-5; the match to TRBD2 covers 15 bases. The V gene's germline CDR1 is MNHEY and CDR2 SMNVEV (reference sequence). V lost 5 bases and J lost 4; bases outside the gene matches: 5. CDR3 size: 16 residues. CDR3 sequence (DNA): TGTGCCAGCAGTAGGGGACTAGCGGGAGGTAGAGAGACCCAGTACTTC. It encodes CASSRGLAGGRETQYF.

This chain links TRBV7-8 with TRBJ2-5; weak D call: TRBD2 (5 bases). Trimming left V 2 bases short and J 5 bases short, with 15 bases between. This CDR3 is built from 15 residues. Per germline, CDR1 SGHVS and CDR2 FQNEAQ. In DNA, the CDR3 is TGTGCCAGCAGCTTATTTGTCGGCAAGCGGGAGACCCAGTACTTC. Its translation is CASSLFVGKRETQYF.

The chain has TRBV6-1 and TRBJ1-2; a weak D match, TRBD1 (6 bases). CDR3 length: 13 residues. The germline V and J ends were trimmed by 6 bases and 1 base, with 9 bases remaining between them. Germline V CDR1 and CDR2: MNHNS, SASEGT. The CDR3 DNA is TGTGCCAGCAGCCAACAGGGTAACTATGGCTACACCTTC. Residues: CASSQQGNYGYTF.